The rows below give T cell receptor beta chains drawn from one sample of a study of shared clonotypes between healthy human individuals. Generated by immunoSEQ multiplex PCR, the TCRdb table keeps only in-frame clones and is missing some. The sample consists of roughly 2 million clones, roughly 96% of them appearing once. The sequenced sample consisted of naive CD4+ T cells sorted from blood. The receptors here all came from a man between 18 and 35 years old in good health. Each CDR3 is given with its conserved first and last residue. A D gene is named only where the DNA matches it firmly. Clone size is shown for a subset of rows, as once, few, many or a class of expanded clone.

j_call v_call d_call clone_size cdr3_nt cdr3_aa
TRBJ2-1 TRBV7-2 TRBD2 once TGTGCCAGCAGCCCCGGACTAGAGCGTAATGAGCAGTTCTTC CASSPGLERNEQFF
TRBJ2-1 TRBV10-3 - - TGTGCCATCAGTGACAAGGGCCAGCCAGATGAGCAGTTCTTC CAISDKGQPDEQFF
TRBJ2-7 TRBV6-5 - - TGTGCCAGCAGTTCTTTGACGGGGACCTACGAGCAGTACTTC CASSSLTGTYEQYF
TRBJ1-3 TRBV30 - - TGTGCCTGGAGTTTAAGCATTGGAAACACCATATATTTT CAWSLSIGNTIYF
TRBJ2-1 TRBV30 TRBD1 - TGTGCCTGGAGTTTTACAGGGGTAACCTACAATGAGCAGTTCTTC CAWSFTGVTYNEQFF
TRBJ2-3 TRBV12-5 TRBD2 - TGTGCTAGTGGTTTGGTACTGGCGGGAGTTATAGATACGCAGTATTTT CASGLVLAGVIDTQYF
TRBJ2-3 TRBV18 - once TGTGCCAGCTCCCCTGACTCTAGCACAGATACGCAGTATTTT CASSPDSSTDTQYF
TRBJ1-2 TRBV25-1 TRBD1 - TGTGCCAGCAGTGGACCTGGACAGGGCTATGGCTACACCTTC CASSGPGQGYGYTF
TRBJ1-1 TRBV11-2 TRBD1 - TGTGCCAGCAGCTTGAACAGGGGCTTAACTGAAGCTTTCTTT CASSLNRGLTEAFF
TRBJ2-7 TRBV27 - - TGTGCCAGCAGTCCTACACCTGGGTCTCAATACGAGCAGTACTTC CASSPTPGSQYEQYF
TRBJ1-3 TRBV28 - - TGTGCCAGCAGTTTACAGGGTAGGGGCACCATATATTTT CASSLQGRGTIYF
TRBJ2-6 TRBV28 TRBD1 - TGTGCCAGCAGTTCCACAGGGGCTGGGGCCAACGTCCTGACTTTC CASSSTGAGANVLTF
TRBJ2-5 TRBV6-6 TRBD1 - TGTGCCAGCAGTCCCCGGACAGGGGGCCAAGAGACCCAGTACTTC CASSPRTGGQETQYF
TRBJ1-6 TRBV2 TRBD1 once TGTGGCCGGGGGGACAGGGCTAATTCACCCCTCCACTTT CGRGDRANSPLHF
TRBJ1-1 TRBV2 - - TGTGCCAGCAGGCCCTCTGGGATGAACACTGAAGCTTTCTTT CASRPSGMNTEAFF
TRBJ1-5 TRBV7-9 TRBD1 - TGTGCCAGCAGCTTACGGGGACAGGAAAATCAGCCCCAGCATTTT CASSLRGQENQPQHF
TRBJ1-5 TRBV6-1 - - TGTGCCAGCAGTGGCGGACAAGGGCAGCCCCAGCATTTT CASSGGQGQPQHF
TRBJ2-5 TRBV2 TRBD2 - TGTGCCAGCAGTGAAGAGCGGGGGTACCAAGAGACCCAGTACTTC CASSEERGYQETQYF
TRBJ1-3 TRBV5-6 - once TGTGCCAGCAGCCTGAGGACACCGACTTTCTCTGGAAACACCATATATTTT CASSLRTPTFSGNTIYF
TRBJ2-3 TRBV4-1 TRBD2 - TGCGCCAGCAGCCAAGATGTTAGCGGGGGGGCGAGGTCAGATACGCAGTATTTT CASSQDVSGGARSDTQYF
TRBJ1-1 TRBV10-3 - - TGTGCCATCGCGGCTTCGGGCCGTGAAGCTTTCTTT CAIAASGREAFF
TRBJ2-1 TRBV2 TRBD2 - TGTGCCAGCAGGGTACTAGCGTCGGTGTCCAATGAGCAGTTCTTC CASRVLASVSNEQFF
TRBJ2-2 TRBV30 - - TGTGCCTGGAGTTCGACAGGAGCGGGGGAGCTGTTTTTT CAWSSTGAGELFF
TRBJ1-1 TRBV2 - once TGTGCCAGCAGCGCCTCAGGGCTACCTGAAGCTTTCTTT CASSASGLPEAFF
TRBJ2-2 TRBV30 TRBD1 once TGTGCCTGGAGAAGCAAGGGGGCCGGGAACACCGGGGAGCTGTTTTTT CAWRSKGAGNTGELFF
TRBJ1-1 TRBV6-1 - - TGTGCCAGCAGTGCCTTTGAAGCTTTCTTT CASSAFEAFF
TRBJ2-3 TRBV7-9 - - TGTGCCAGCAGCGAAGTGGCCCCTGGGGAGAGGGATACGCAGTATTTT CASSEVAPGERDTQYF
TRBJ2-7 TRBV28 TRBD1 - TGTGCCAGCAGCCGCTGGGACAGCTCCTACGAGCAGTACTTC CASSRWDSSYEQYF
TRBJ2-5 TRBV7-9 - - TGTGCCAGCAGCCCGCAGGAGACCCAGTACTTC CASSPQETQYF
TRBJ1-1 TRBV5-1 - - TGCGCCAGCAGCTTGGAGGGGCCTGAAGCTTTCTTT CASSLEGPEAFF
TRBJ2-5 TRBV30 TRBD1 - TGTGCCTGGGGATCCGGGACAGACCAAGAGACCCAGTACTTC CAWGSGTDQETQYF
TRBJ1-3 TRBV7-2 - once TGTGCCAGCAGCCTTGGAAACACCATATATTTT CASSLGNTIYF
TRBJ1-1 TRBV5-1 - - TGCGCCAGCAACAGAGACACTGAAGCTTTCTTT CASNRDTEAFF
TRBJ2-1 TRBV10-1 - - TGCGCCAGCAGTCCGGCTTTCTCCTACAATGAGCAGTTCTTC CASSPAFSYNEQFF
TRBJ2-3 TRBV5-1 - once TGCGCCAGCAGCCAGGGTAGCACAGATACGCAGTATTTT CASSQGSTDTQYF
TRBJ2-2 TRBV6-1 - - TGTGCCAGCAACCTTGACCCGAACACCGGGGAGCTGTTTTTT CASNLDPNTGELFF
TRBJ2-1 TRBV7-7 - - TGTGCTAGCAGCTTAGCTGGGGGAAATGAGCAGTTCTTC CASSLAGGNEQFF
TRBJ2-5 TRBV10-3 - - TGTGCCATCGGGTCAGGGGTAGAGACCCAGTACTTC CAIGSGVETQYF
TRBJ2-1 TRBV6-1 TRBD2 - TGTGCCACCCTGGGAGGGGCCTACAATGAGCAGTTCTTC CATLGGAYNEQFF
TRBJ2-7 TRBV10-3 - - TGTGCCATCAGTGAGTTGCTTGGGGGGGGCCCAATCTCCTACGAGCAGTACTTC CAISELLGGGPISYEQYF
TRBJ2-7 TRBV6-6 - - TGTGCCAGCAGTTGGAGGGAGGAGCAGTACTTC CASSWREEQYF
TRBJ2-7 TRBV6-5 - - TGTGCCAGCAGGACTTACTACGAGCAGTACTTC CASRTYYEQYF
TRBJ2-1 TRBV7-9 TRBD2 - TGTGCCAGCAGCACACAGCGACCGGGGGGAGAAGGTGAGCAGTTCTTC CASSTQRPGGEGEQFF
TRBJ2-2 TRBV2 - - TGTGCCAGCAGTATACCCTCAGGGTCCACCGGGGAGCTGTTTTTT CASSIPSGSTGELFF
TRBJ1-6 TRBV9 - - TGTGCCAGCAGCGTAACGGACAGCTCCTATAATTCACCCCTCCACTTT CASSVTDSSYNSPLHF
TRBJ1-1 TRBV6-1 TRBD1 - TGTGCCAGCAGGGTCGACAGGGCAAACACTGAAGCTTTCTTT CASRVDRANTEAFF
TRBJ1-1 TRBV28 TRBD1 - TGTGCCAGCAGTCCGCCTAACAGGGGTTCATCTGAAGCTTTCTTT CASSPPNRGSSEAFF
TRBJ1-5 TRBV19 TRBD1 - TGTGCCACCCAAGAAAACAGGGGGCGGGAGCCCCAGCATTTT CATQENRGREPQHF
TRBJ2-1 TRBV4-2 - - TGTGCCAGCAGCCAAGACCTAGGTGAGCAGTTCTTC CASSQDLGEQFF
TRBJ2-7 TRBV11-2 - - TGTGCCAGCAGCTTACGAGGCAGGGTGGACGAGCAGTACTTC CASSLRGRVDEQYF
TRBJ1-4 TRBV29-1 - - TGCAGCGTTGAGGGTGACAGAACAACTAATGAAAAACTGTTTTTT CSVEGDRTTNEKLFF
TRBJ2-5 TRBV7-9 TRBD2 once TGTGCCAGCAGCCCCGGGACTAGCGGGGGGGCTTCAGAGACCCAGTACTTC CASSPGTSGGASETQYF
TRBJ1-5 TRBV7-9 - - TGTGCCAGCAGCCCCCCCCCGCAGGGCGGTCTAAATCAGCCCCAGCATTTT CASSPPPQGGLNQPQHF